Listed below are T cell receptor beta chains from one sample, sequenced in a study of T cell responses to AZD1222 COVID-19 vaccine. Only in-frame clones appear in the TCRdb table, and some are missing; sequencing was by immunoSEQ multiplex PCR. This table has roughly 80,000 clones, about 92% appearing once. The specimen comprised peripheral blood, sampled on day 0 of AZD1222 vaccination. The receptors derive from an adult in good health. Each CDR3 is given without its conserved first and last residue. The order of the fields is J gene, V gene, CDR3 protein.

TRBJ2-7 | TRBV25-1 | ASSVPGTGSYEQY
TRBJ2-1 | TRBV7-9 | ASSLARQGNNEQF
TRBJ2-1 | TRBV28 | ASSLWIGRVRDNEQF
TRBJ2-7 | TRBV10-1 | ASSESINLGAGQY
TRBJ1-3 | TRBV3-1/TRBV3-2 | ASSQGHVVSGNTIY
TRBJ2-7 | TRBV9 | ASSPGGRSYEQY
TRBJ1-1 | TRBV15 | ATSNFENTEAF
TRBJ2-7 | TRBV4-1 | ASSQTKGLAGYYEQY
TRBJ2-3 | TRBV5-1 | ASSSSSGDTGTQY
TRBJ1-1 | TRBV5-1 | ASSFRGGENTEAF
TRBJ2-2 | TRBV9 | ASSGENTGELF
TRBJ2-1 | TRBV9 | ARGAKGSVYNEQF
TRBJ2-7 | TRBV2 | ASSPILYEQY